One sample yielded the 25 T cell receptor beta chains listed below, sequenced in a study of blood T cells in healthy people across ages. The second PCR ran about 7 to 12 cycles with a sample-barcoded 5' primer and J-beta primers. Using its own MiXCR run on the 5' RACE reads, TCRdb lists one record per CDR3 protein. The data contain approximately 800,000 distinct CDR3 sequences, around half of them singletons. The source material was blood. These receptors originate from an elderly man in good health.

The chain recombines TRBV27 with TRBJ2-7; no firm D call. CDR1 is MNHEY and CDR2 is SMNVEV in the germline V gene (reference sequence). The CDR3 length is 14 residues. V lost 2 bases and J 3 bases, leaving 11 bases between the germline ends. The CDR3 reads CASSLGWPNYEQYF. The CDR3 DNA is TGTGCCAGCAGTTTAGGGTGGCCGAACTACGAGCAGTACTTC.

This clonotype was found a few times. The CDR3 reads CSVEYLGLGPYEQYF. For the CDR3, the DNA is TGCAGCGTTGAGTACCTGGGGCTGGGGCCCTACGAGCAGTACTTC. This chain links TRBV29-1 with TRBJ2-7; D possibly corresponds to TRBD1 (5 bases). Germline loops: CDR1 SQVTM, CDR2 ANQGSEA. This CDR3 has 15 amino acids. Trimming pared 3 bases from V and 2 bases from J, leaving 17 bases between.

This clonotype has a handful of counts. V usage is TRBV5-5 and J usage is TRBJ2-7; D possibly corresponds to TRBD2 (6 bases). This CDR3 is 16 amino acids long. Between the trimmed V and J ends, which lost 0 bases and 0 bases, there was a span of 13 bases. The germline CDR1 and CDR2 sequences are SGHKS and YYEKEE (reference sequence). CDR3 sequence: CASSLGSGASSYEQYF. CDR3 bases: TGTGCCAGCAGCTTGGGTAGCGGAGCCAGCTCCTACGAGCAGTACTTC.

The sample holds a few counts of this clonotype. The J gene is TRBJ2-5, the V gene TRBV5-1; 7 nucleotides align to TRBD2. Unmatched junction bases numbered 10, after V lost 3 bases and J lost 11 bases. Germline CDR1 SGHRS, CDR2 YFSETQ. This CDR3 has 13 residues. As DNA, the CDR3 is TGCGCCAGCAGCTGGGGGGAGGGCCTGGAGCAGTACTTC. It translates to CASSWGEGLEQYF. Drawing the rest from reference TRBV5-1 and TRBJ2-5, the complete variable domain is KAGVTQTPRYLIKTRGQQVTLSCSPISGHRSVSWYQQTPGQGLQFLFEYFSETQRNKGNFPGRFSGRQFSNSRSEMNVSTLELGDSALYLCASSWGEGLEQYFGPGTRLLVL.

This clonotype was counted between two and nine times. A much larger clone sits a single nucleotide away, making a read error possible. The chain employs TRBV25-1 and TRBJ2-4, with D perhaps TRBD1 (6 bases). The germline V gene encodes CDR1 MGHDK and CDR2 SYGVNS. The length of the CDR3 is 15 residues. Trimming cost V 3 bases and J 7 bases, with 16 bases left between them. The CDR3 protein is CASSDTAAGDNIQYF. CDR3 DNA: TGTGCCAGCAGTGATACGGCGGCAGGGGATAACATTCAGTACTTC.

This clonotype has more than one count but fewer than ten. The CDR3 DNA is TGCGCCAGCAGCAATGAGGTCCAATCGAGATACGCGTATTTT. Its protein is CASSNEVQSRYAYF. The gene calls are TRBV5-1 and TRBJ2-3; D unresolved. Germline loops: CDR1 SGHRS, CDR2 YFSETQ. The CDR3 is made up of 14 amino acids. Trimming removed 4 bases from V and 14 bases from J, with 23 bases in between.

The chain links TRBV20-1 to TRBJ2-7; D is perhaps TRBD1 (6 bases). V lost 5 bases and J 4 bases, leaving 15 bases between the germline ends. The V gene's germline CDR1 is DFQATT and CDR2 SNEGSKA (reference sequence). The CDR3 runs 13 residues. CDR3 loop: CSAGPGAGYEQYF. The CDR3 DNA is TGCAGTGCTGGCCCAGGGGCCGGATACGAGCAGTACTTC.

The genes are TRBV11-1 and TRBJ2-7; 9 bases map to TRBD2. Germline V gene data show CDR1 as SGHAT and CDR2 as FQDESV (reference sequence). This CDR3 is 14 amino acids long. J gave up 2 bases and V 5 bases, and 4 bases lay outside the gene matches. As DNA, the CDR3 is TGTGCCAGCAGCCGGACTAGCGTGGCCTACGAGCAGTACTTC. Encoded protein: CASSRTSVAYEQYF. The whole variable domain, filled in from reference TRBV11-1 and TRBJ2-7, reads EAEVAQSPRYKITEKSQAVAFWCDPISGHATLYWYRQILGQGPELLVQFQDESVVDDSQLPKDRFSAERLKGVDSTLKIQPAELGDSAMYLCASSRTSVAYEQYFGPGTRLTVT.

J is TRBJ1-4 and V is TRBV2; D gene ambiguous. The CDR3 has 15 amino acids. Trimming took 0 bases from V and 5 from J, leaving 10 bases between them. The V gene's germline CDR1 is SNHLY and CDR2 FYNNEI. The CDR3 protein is CASSEAVATNEKLFF. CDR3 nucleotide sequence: TGTGCCAGCAGTGAAGCGGTAGCCACAAATGAAAAACTGTTTTTT.

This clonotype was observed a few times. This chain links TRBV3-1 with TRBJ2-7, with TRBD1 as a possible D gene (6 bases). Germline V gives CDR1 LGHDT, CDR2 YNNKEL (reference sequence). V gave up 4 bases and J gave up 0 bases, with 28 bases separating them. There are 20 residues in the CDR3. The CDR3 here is CASSRNLNRVGLPYSYEQYF. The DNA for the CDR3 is TGTGCCAGCAGCCGGAACTTAAACAGGGTAGGCTTGCCTTACTCCTACGAGCAGTACTTC.

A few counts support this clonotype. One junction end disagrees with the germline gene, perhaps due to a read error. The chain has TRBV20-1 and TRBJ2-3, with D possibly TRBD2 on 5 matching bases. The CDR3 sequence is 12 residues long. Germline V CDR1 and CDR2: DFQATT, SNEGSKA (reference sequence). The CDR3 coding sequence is TGCAGTGCTAGGGGGAGCACGGATACGCAGTATTTT. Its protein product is CSARGSTDTQYF.

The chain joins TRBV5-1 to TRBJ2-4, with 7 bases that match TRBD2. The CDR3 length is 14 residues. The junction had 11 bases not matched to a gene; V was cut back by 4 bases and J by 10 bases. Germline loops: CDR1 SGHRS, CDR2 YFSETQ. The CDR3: CASSQGLELKIQYF. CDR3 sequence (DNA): TGCGCCAGCAGCCAAGGACTAGAACTAAAAATTCAGTACTTC.

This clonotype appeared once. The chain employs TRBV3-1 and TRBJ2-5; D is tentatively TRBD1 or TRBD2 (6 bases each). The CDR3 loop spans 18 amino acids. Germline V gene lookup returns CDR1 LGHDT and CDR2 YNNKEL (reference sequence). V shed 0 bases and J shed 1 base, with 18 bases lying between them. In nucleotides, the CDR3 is TGTGCCAGCAGCCAAGATGAGGGGGGCATAGCGGCCCAAGAGACCCAGTACTTC. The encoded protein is CASSQDEGGIAAQETQYF.

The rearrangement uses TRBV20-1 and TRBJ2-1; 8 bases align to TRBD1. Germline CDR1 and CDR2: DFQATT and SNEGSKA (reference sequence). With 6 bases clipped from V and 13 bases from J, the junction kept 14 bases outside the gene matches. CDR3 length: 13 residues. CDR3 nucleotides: TGCAGTGCACGGACAGGGAAGGTGGAGACCCAGTTCTTC. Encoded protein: CSARTGKVETQFF.

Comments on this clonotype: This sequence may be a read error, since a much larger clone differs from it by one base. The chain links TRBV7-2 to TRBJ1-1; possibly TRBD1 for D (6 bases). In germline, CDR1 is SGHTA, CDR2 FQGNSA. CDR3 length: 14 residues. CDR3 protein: CACSLGGSNTEAFF. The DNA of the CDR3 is TGTGCCTGCAGCTTAGGGGGGTCGAACACTGAAGCTTTCTTT.

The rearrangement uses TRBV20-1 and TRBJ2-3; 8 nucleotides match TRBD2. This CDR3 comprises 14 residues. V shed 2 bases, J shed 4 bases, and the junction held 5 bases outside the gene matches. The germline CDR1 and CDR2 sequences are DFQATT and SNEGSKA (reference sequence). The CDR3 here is CSARSGSFADTQYF. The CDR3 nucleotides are TGCAGTGCTAGAAGCGGGAGTTTTGCAGATACGCAGTATTTT.

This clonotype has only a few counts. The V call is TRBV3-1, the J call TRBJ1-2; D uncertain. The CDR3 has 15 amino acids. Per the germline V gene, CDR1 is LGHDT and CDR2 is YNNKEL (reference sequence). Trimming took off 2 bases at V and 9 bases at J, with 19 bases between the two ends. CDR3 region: CASSQSGLEGDRYTF. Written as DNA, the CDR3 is TGTGCCAGCAGCCAATCCGGCCTGGAGGGCGATCGCTACACCTTC. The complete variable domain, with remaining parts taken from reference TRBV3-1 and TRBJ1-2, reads DTAVSQTPKYLVTQMGNDKSIKCEQNLGHDTMYWYKQDSKKFLKIMFSYNNKELIINETVPNRFSPKSPDKAHLNLHINSLELGDSAVYFCASSQSGLEGDRYTFGSGTRLTVV.

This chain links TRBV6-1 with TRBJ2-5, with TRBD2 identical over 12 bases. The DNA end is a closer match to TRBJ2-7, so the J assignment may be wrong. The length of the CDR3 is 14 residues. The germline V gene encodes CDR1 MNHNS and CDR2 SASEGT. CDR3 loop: CASVTSGSLNEQYF. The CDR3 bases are TGTGCCAGCGTGACTAGCGGGAGTCTCAACGAGCAGTACTTC.

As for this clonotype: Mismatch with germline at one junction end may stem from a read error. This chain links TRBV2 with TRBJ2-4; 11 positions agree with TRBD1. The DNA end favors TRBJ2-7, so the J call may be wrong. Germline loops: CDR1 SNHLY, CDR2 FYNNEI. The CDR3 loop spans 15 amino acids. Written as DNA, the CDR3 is TGTGCCAACAGTAGCCGGACAGGGGGCCTGGACGAGCAGTACTTC. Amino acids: CANSSRTGGLDEQYF.

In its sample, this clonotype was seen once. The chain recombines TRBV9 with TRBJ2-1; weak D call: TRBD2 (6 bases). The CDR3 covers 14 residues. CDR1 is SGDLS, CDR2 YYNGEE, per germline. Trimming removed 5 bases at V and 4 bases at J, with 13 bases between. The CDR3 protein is CASSMGTQYNEQFF. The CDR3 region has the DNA TGTGCCAGCAGTATGGGGACTCAATACAATGAGCAGTTCTTC.

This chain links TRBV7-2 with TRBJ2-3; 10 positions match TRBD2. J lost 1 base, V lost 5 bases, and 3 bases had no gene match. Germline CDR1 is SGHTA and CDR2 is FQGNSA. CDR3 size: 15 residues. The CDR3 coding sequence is TGTGCCAGCAGCGACGGGACTAGCGGCACAGATACGCAGTATTTT. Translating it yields CASSDGTSGTDTQYF. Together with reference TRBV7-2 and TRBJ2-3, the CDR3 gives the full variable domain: GAGVSQSPSNKVTEKGKDVELRCDPISGHTALYWYRQSLGQGLEFLIYFQGNSAPDKSGLPSDRFSAERTGGSVSTLTIQRTQQEDSAVYLCASSDGTSGTDTQYFGPGTRLTVL.

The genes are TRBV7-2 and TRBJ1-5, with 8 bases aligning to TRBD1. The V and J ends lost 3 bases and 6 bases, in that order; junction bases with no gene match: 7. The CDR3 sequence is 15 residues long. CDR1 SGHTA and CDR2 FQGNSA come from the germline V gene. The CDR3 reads CASSFRQGAGQPQHF. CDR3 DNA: TGTGCCAGCAGCTTTAGGCAGGGGGCGGGTCAGCCCCAGCATTTT.

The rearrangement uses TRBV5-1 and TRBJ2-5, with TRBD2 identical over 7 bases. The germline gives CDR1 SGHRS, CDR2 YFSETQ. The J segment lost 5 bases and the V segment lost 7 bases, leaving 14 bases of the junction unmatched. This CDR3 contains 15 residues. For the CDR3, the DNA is TGCGCCAGCGCCCTCGAGGGGAGGGTTGGTGAGACCCAGTACTTC. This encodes CASALEGRVGETQYF.

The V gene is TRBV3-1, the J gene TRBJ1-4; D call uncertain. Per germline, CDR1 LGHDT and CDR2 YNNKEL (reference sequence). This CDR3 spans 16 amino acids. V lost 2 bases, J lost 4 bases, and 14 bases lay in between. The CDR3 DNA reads TGTGCCAGCAGCCAATATGCGCAGACGGGTAATGAAAAACTGTTTTTT. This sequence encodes CASSQYAQTGNEKLFF.

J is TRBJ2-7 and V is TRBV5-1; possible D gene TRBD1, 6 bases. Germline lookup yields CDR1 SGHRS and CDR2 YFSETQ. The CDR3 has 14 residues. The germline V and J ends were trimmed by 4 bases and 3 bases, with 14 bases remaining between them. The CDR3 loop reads CASSPGTRYYEQYF. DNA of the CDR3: TGCGCCAGCAGCCCCGGGACAAGGTACTACGAGCAGTACTTC.